Included here is one T cell receptor (beta chain) sequence, with context. Its target is unknown. Other DNA sequences in this specimen translate into the identical CDR3. These data belong to a study of cytotoxic CD8 clonotypes in ibrutinib-treated CLL. Study-level information: Included were 11 to 12 relapsed/refractory and 15 treatment-naive patients, of whom approximately 18 were IGHV unmutated. The samples contained 260,000 or so productive templates on average. They also contained an average of approximately 100,000 productive rearrangements. Study conclusions and caveats: Public clonotypes, rarely seen, contracted or held steady on treatment.

A 1 in 200,000 to 1 in 1 million T cell depth was the sequencing target. Clones were sequenced by immunoSEQ multiplex PCR, and TCRdb holds only the in-frame ones, with some missing. The sample records roughly 330,000 clones, 67% being singletons. This sequence originates from a human donor with chronic lymphocytic leukemia. The specimen was PBMCs, collected after 36 months of ibrutinib treatment.

The CDR3 loop is CASSVAGSYNEQFF. The CDR3 nucleotides read TGTGCCAGCAGCGTAGCGGGATCCTACAATGAGCAGTTCTTC. The V and J genes are TRBV9 and TRBJ2-1, with D perhaps matching TRBD2 (5 bases). The V gene lost 0 bases and the J gene lost 1 base, with 5 bases spanning the gap. Germline V lookup: CDR1 SGDLS, CDR2 YYNGEE. The CDR3 contains 14 residues.